The 24 T cell receptor beta chains listed next were all sequenced from one sample in a study of blood T cell repertoires in COVID-19. Data came from immunoSEQ multiplex PCR; TCRdb stores just in-frame clones and leaves some out. This sample has 350,000 to 400,000 clones, with over 75% found just once. Material for sequencing was PBMCs or T cells enriched from blood (not recorded which). Source of these receptors: a man aged 18 to 30 who had recovered from COVID-19.

The gene calls are TRBV29-1 and TRBJ1-1; D is ambiguous. The CDR3 consists of 11 residues. V was pared by 5 bases and J by 5 bases, with 9 bases between. CDR1 and CDR2 (germline): SQVTM, ANQGSEA. The DNA of the CDR3 is TGCAGCGTTAGTTTGGCAACTGAAGCTTTCTTT. It yields the protein CSVSLATEAFF.

The chain joins TRBV25-1 to TRBJ1-1; D possibly corresponds to TRBD1 (5 bases). Trimming cost V 8 bases and J 4 bases, with 14 bases left between them. From germline, CDR1 is MGHDK and CDR2 SYGVNS. The CDR3 is made up of 13 amino acids. CDR3 amino acids: CASYSWGGTEAFF. The CDR3 DNA is TGTGCCAGCTACTCCTGGGGGGGCACTGAAGCTTTCTTT.

The chain uses TRBV7-9 and TRBJ1-2; no firm D call. Deletions cut 3 bases from V and 8 bases from J, with 16 bases between. Germline V gives CDR1 SEHNR, CDR2 FQNEAQ (reference sequence). This CDR3 is built from 14 residues. The CDR3 region is CASSFSASYHGYTF. In DNA, the CDR3 is TGTGCCAGCAGCTTCAGTGCTAGCTATCACGGCTACACCTTC.

The chain uses TRBV6-5 and TRBJ1-1; 7 bases agree with TRBD1. Germline CDR1 MNHEY, CDR2 SVGAGI. The J segment lost 0 bases and the V segment lost 2 bases, leaving 6 bases of the junction unmatched. The CDR3 has 16 amino acids. In nucleotides, the CDR3 is TGTGCCAGCAGTTACGCTCCTGGGACAGTGAACACTGAAGCTTTCTTT. This gives the protein CASSYAPGTVNTEAFF.

The chain combines TRBV12-3 or TRBV12-4 with TRBJ2-2; unclear D gene. The ends were cut back, 3 bases at V and 12 bases at J, with 11 bases in the middle. This CDR3 is 12 amino acids long. The CDR3 coding sequence is TGTGCCAGCAGTTTTGGAGTTTTTAAGCTGTTTTTT. Translated, it gives CASSFGVFKLFF.

The rearrangement links TRBV14 to TRBJ2-7; D unclear. Germline CDR1 and CDR2: SGHDN and FVKESK. CDR3 length equals 13 residues. V was shortened by 1 base and J by 0 bases, with 4 bases between the two germline ends. The CDR3 DNA reads as TGTGCCAGCAGCCAAGCCAACTCCTACGAGCAGTACTTC. Protein sequence: CASSQANSYEQYF.

This clone has more than one count but fewer than ten. The J gene is TRBJ2-5, the V gene TRBV7-8, with D hard to call. CDR3 length: 14 residues. Trimming cost V 5 bases and J 3 bases, with 13 bases left between them. Per the germline V gene, CDR1 is SGHVS and CDR2 is FQNEAQ. Written as DNA, the CDR3 is TGTGCCAGCAGCGAAAAGACATACGAAGAGACCCAGTACTTC. This translates into CASSEKTYEETQYF.

The rearrangement joins TRBV10-3 to TRBJ2-3, with 7 nucleotides matching TRBD2. Germline CDR1 is ENHRY and CDR2 is SYGVKD. V lost 0 bases and J lost 4; bases outside the gene matches: 7. This CDR3 spans 16 amino acids. The CDR3 here is CAISESRAGSSDTQYF. CDR3 coding DNA: TGTGCCATCAGTGAGTCCCGAGCGGGGAGCTCAGATACGCAGTATTTT.

This rearrangement joins TRBV21-1 to TRBJ2-7; the table's D gene call, TRBD2, was not cross checked with the DNA. TRBV21-1 is labeled a pseudogene. CDR3 length equals 16 residues. The CDR3 loop reads CASSRETAGGEYEQYF. The CDR3 DNA is TGTGCCAGCAGCCGGGAGACAGCCGGCGGAGAGTACGAGCAGTACTTC.

V and J are TRBV5-8 and TRBJ1-1; D is ambiguous. V lost 0 bases, J lost 1 base, and 7 bases lay in between. The CDR3 spans 14 residues. From germline, CDR1 is SGHTS and CDR2 YDEGEE. CDR3 amino acids: CASSLDFQNTEAFF. CDR3 coding DNA: TGTGCCAGCAGCTTGGACTTTCAGAACACTGAAGCTTTCTTT. Full variable domain (outside the CDR3, taken from reference TRBV5-8 and TRBJ1-1): EAGVTQSPTHLIKTRGQQATLRCSPISGHTSVYWYQQALGLGLQFLLWYDEGEERNRGNFPPRFSGRQFPNYSSELNVNALELEDSALYLCASSLDFQNTEAFFGQGTRLTVV.

The CDR3 DNA follows: TGTGCCAGCAGCCCACGCCCGGGGGGCTCTACTGAAGCTTTCTTT. Translation: CASSPRPGGSTEAFF. The chain combines TRBV3-1 (or the pseudogene TRBV3-2) with TRBJ1-1, with a tentative D call TRBD1 (6 bases). This CDR3 contains 15 residues. Germline CDR1 reads LGHDT; CDR2 reads YNNKEL (reference sequence). V lost 4 bases to trimming and J lost 5 bases, with 17 bases between them.

Here the CDR3 DNA reads TGTGCCAGCAGTGGCGACTACAATCAGCCCCAGCATTTT. It encodes CASSGDYNQPQHF. The chain employs TRBV2 and TRBJ1-5; D is uncertain. Trimming took 4 bases from V and 3 from J, leaving 7 bases between them. Germline lookup yields CDR1 SNHLY and CDR2 FYNNEI. The CDR3 runs 13 residues. Based on the CDR3 plus reference TRBV2 and TRBJ1-5, the full variable domain is EPEVTQTPSHQVTQMGQEVILRCVPISNHLYFYWYRQILGQKVEFLVSFYNNEISEKSEIFDDQFSVERPDGSNFTLKIRSTKLEDSAMYFCASSGDYNQPQHFGDGTRLSIL.

The rearrangement joins TRBV6-2 or TRBV6-3 to TRBJ1-2, with TRBD1 matching over 7 bases. This CDR3 contains 16 residues. The J segment lost 5 bases and the V segment lost 0 bases, leaving 9 bases of the junction unmatched. Germline lookup yields CDR1 MNHEY and CDR2 SVGEGT. The CDR3 protein is CASSYSRQGGPYGYTF. The CDR3 bases are TGTGCCAGCAGTTACTCCCGACAGGGCGGGCCGTATGGCTACACCTTC.

The genes are TRBV28 and TRBJ2-6; TRBD2 aligns across 9 bases. Germline V gene lookup returns CDR1 MDHEN and CDR2 SYDVKM. The trim removed 6 bases at V and 0 bases at J, leaving 3 bases unmatched. This CDR3 contains 16 residues. The CDR3: CASRSSGNSGANVLTF. For the CDR3, the DNA is TGTGCCAGCAGGTCTAGCGGGAACTCTGGGGCCAACGTCCTGACTTTC.

This chain joins TRBV9 and TRBJ1-2; the D gene is possibly TRBD1 (5 bases). V lost 4 bases and J lost 7, with 20 bases in between. The germline gives CDR1 SGDLS, CDR2 YYNGEE. The CDR3 is 15 residues long. The CDR3 reads CASSPSTTGGFGYTF. DNA of the CDR3: TGTGCCAGCAGCCCCTCAACCACCGGGGGATTTGGCTACACCTTC.

This chain uses TRBV10-1 with TRBJ2-2; TRBD2 aligns across 15 bases. The CDR3 spans 20 residues. J lost 7 bases, V lost 6 bases, and 18 bases had no gene match. Germline assignment: CDR1 WNHNN and CDR2 SYGVQD (reference sequence). The CDR3 loop reads CASSAGSFGTSGGKNGELFF. The CDR3 nucleotides are TGCGCCAGCAGCGCCGGATCCTTCGGGACTAGCGGGGGGAAGAACGGGGAGCTGTTTTTT.

This clone was found a few times. V gene TRBV28 combines with J gene TRBJ2-5; 10 bases map to TRBD2. Looked up from germline, CDR1 is MDHEN and CDR2 is SYDVKM. V was clipped by 5 bases and J by 1 base; unmatched bases: 7. This CDR3 contains 16 residues. In nucleotides, the CDR3 is TGTGCCAGCAGTCCCGGACTAGCGGAGACCCAAGAGACCCAGTACTTC. Encoded protein: CASSPGLAETQETQYF.

This clone showed up just a few times. The chain has TRBV23-1 and TRBJ1-1; D is uncertain. TRBV23-1 is labeled an ORF, and its function is uncertain. This CDR3 contains 15 residues. The V end was cut by 1 base, the J end by 0 bases, with 9 bases between. The CDR3 protein is CASSQFGGLNTEAFF. In DNA form, the CDR3 reads TGCGCCAGCAGTCAATTTGGCGGTTTGAACACTGAAGCTTTCTTT.

This chain uses TRBV6-6 with TRBJ2-1; D call uncertain. This CDR3 is built from 14 residues. The V and J ends lost 5 bases and 4 bases respectively, with 12 bases between them. Germline CDR1 MNHNY, CDR2 SVGAGI (reference sequence). DNA for the CDR3: TGTGCCAGCAGTCCTGACATCCGATACAATGAGCAGTTCTTC. It is translated as CASSPDIRYNEQFF.

The chain joins TRBV9 to TRBJ1-2; 7 bases align to TRBD1. Unmatched junction bases numbered 10, after V lost 1 base and J lost 4 bases. The length of the CDR3 is 16 residues. Germline CDR1 and CDR2: SGDLS and YYNGEE. The CDR3 here is CASSVRGQSGTYGYTF. The CDR3 DNA reads TGTGCCAGCAGCGTAAGGGGACAGTCCGGAACCTATGGCTACACCTTC.

The chain employs TRBV5-8 and TRBJ2-5, with D uncertain. This CDR3 has 11 residues. The germline CDR1 and CDR2 sequences are SGHTS and YDEGEE. Trimming removed 6 bases from V and 3 bases from J, with 6 bases in between. The CDR3 here is CASTSEETQYF. In nucleotides, the CDR3 is TGTGCCAGCACCTCTGAAGAGACCCAGTACTTC.

V is TRBV6-5 and J is TRBJ1-5; maybe TRBD1 (6 bases). The V end lost 0 bases, the J end lost 5 bases, and 11 bases lay between the germline ends. This CDR3 comprises 15 residues. The germline V gene encodes CDR1 MNHEY and CDR2 SVGAGI. CDR3: CASSYSKQGYQPQHF. CDR3 DNA: TGTGCCAGCAGTTACTCGAAACAGGGATATCAGCCCCAGCATTTT.

The chain is built from TRBV19 and TRBJ1-5; TRBD1 agrees at 7 bases. The CDR3 extends over 15 amino acids. CDR1 LNHDA and CDR2 SQIVND come from the germline V gene (reference sequence). V lost 4 bases to trimming and J lost 2 bases; unmatched junction nucleotides: 5. Here the CDR3 reads CASSTPGGGNQPQHF. Here the CDR3 DNA reads TGTGCCAGTAGTACTCCAGGGGGTGGCAATCAGCCCCAGCATTTT. The full variable domain, its missing parts supplied by reference TRBV19 and TRBJ1-5, is DGGITQSPKYLFRKEGQNVTLSCEQNLNHDAMYWYRQDPGQGLRLIYYSQIVNDFQKGDIAEGYSVSREKKESFPLTVTSAQKNPTAFYLCASSTPGGGNQPQHFGDGTRLSIL.

The rearrangement links TRBV7-2 to TRBJ2-1, with D possibly being TRBD2 (5 bases). V lost 5 bases and J 6 bases, leaving 17 bases between the germline ends. The length of the CDR3 is 15 residues. CDR1 is SGHTA, CDR2 FQGNSA, per germline. CDR3 sequence: CASSAGLASGNEQFF. Here the CDR3 DNA reads TGTGCCAGCAGCGCAGGACTGGCCTCTGGCAATGAGCAGTTCTTC.